The entry below gives a single TCR beta chain sequence along with its context. What it recognizes is unknown. These data belong to a study of T cell responses to AZD1222 COVID-19 vaccine. Profiled with immunoSEQ multiplex PCR; TCRdb holds only in-frame clones, not every one. The sample lists around 130,000 clones, 93% occurring once. Unmatched junction bases numbered 3, after V lost 1 base and J lost 10 bases. Germline assignment: CDR1 SGHTA and CDR2 FQGTGA. This CDR3 contains 15 residues. Overall study findings and caveats: Spike-specific TCR breadth and depth grew following two AZD1222 doses. The study sampled repertoires only after the peak T cell response.

The sequencing here drew on peripheral blood, taken on day 0 of AZD1222 vaccination. The chain employs TRBV7-3 and TRBJ2-1; 14 bases map to TRBD2. The clonotype was recovered from an adult in good health. The CDR3 DNA sequence: TGTGCCAGCAGCTTAATGACTAGCGGGAGGGCAGAGCAGTTCTTC. Translated: CASSLMTSGRAEQFF.